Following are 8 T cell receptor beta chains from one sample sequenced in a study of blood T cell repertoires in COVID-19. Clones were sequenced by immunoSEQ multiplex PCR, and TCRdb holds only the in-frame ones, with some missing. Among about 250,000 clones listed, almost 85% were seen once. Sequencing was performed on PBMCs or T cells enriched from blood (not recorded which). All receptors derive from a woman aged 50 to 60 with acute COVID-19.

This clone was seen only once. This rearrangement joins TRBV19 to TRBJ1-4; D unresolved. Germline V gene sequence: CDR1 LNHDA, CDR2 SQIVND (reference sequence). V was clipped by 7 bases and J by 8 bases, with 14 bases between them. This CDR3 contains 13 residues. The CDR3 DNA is TGTGCCAGTAATCCCGGCTGGAGAGAAAAACTGTTTTTT. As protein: CASNPGWREKLFF.

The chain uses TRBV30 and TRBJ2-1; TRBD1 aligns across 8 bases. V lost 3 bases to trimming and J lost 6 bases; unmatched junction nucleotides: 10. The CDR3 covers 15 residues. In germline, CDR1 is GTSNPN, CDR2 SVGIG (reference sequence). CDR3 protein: CAWSRNRGVGNEQFF. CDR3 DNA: TGTGCCTGGAGCAGAAACAGGGGGGTGGGCAATGAGCAGTTCTTC.

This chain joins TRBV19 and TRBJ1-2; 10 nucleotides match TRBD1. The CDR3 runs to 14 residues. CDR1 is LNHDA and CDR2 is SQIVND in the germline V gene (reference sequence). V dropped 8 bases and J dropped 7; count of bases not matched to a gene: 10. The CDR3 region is CASRPRDRGTGYTF. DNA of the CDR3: TGTGCCAGTCGCCCCCGGGACAGGGGTACTGGCTACACCTTC.

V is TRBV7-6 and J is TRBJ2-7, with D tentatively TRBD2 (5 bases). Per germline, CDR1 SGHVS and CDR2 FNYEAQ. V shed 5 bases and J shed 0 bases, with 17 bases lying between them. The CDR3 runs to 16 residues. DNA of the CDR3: TGTGCCAGCAGCCTCACCCCTGGCGGGCCCTCCTACGAGCAGTACTTC. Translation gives CASSLTPGGPSYEQYF.

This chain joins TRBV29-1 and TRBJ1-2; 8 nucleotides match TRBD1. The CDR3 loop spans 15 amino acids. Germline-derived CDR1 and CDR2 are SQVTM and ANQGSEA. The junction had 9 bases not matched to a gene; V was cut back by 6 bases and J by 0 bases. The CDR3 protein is CSVRGTGLANYGYTF. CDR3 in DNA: TGCAGCGTCCGGGGGACAGGTTTAGCTAACTATGGCTACACCTTC. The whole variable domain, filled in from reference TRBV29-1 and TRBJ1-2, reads SAVISQKPSRDICQRGTSLTIQCQVDSQVTMMFWYRQQPGQSLTLIATANQGSEATYESGFVIDKFPISRPNLTFSTLTVSNMSPEDSSIYLCSVRGTGLANYGYTFGSGTRLTVV.

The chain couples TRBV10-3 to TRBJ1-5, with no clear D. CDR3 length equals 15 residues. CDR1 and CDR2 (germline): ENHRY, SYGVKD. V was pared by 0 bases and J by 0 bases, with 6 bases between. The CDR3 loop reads CAISESRNSNQPQHF. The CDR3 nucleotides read TGTGCCATCAGTGAGTCGCGGAATAGCAATCAGCCCCAGCATTTT.

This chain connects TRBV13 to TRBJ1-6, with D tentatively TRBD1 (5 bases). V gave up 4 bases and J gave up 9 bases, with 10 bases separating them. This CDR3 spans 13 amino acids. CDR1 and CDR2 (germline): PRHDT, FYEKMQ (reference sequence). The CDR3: CASSYYGGSPLHF. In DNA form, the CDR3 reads TGTGCCAGCAGCTATTACGGGGGTTCACCCCTCCACTTT. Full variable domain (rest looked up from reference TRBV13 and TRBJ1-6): AAGVIQSPRHLIKEKRETATLKCYPIPRHDTVYWYQQGPGQDPQFLISFYEKMQSDKGSIPDRFSAQQFSDYHSELNMSSLELGDSALYFCASSYYGGSPLHFGNGTRLTVT.

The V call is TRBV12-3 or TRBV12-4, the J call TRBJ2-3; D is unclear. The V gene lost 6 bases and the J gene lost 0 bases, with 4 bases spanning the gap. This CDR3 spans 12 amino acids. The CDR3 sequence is CASRSSTDTQYF. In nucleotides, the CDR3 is TGTGCCAGCAGGTCTAGCACAGATACGCAGTATTTT.